This T cell receptor (beta chain) was captured in a study of shared clonotypes between healthy human individuals. Study observations and caveats: A small donor pool kept down the genetic and exposure-history diversity that was represented.

Germline CDR1 and CDR2: MNHNS and SASEGT. Trimming at V came to 6 bases and at J to 4 bases, leaving 6 bases not matched to a gene. This CDR3 has 15 amino acids. Concerning this clone: Its antigen is not known.

Using immunoSEQ multiplex PCR, the repertoire was profiled, and TCRdb retains in-frame clones only, with some absent. Of under 2.5 million clones detected, 85% to 95% appear once; the ten largest clones hold about 0.36%. The sequence was obtained from a young man in good health. Some clones in this sample may be carry-over from other donors' samples. The chain carries TRBV6-1 and TRBJ2-6; 7 bases are a match to TRBD1. Specimen: naive CD4+ T cells from PBMCs. As for subset: CD45RA+ positively selected. CDR3 nucleotides: TGTGCCAGCAGCAACGACAGGGCAGGGGCCAACGTCCTGACTTTC. This translates into CASSNDRAGANVLTF.